This passage covers 16 T cell receptor beta chains from one sample sequenced in a study of T cells in Graves' hyperthyroidism and ophthalmopathy. RNA transcripts were the template for amplifying TCR beta CDR3 regions. The HTBI primer set served for first-round RT-PCR of the TCR CDR3. Each CDR3 protein gets one entry after TCRdb re-called the multiplex PCR reads with MiXCR. Here the sample spans 340,000 or so distinct CDR3 sequences, around 16% being singletons. The sequenced material came from blood. The receptors were sampled from a man younger than 40 with Graves' hyperthyroidism.

In this sample, this clonotype turned up many times. The V gene is TRBV7-9, the J gene TRBJ2-5, with D perhaps TRBD2 (5 bases). The V gene lost 4 bases and the J gene lost 3 bases, with 15 bases spanning the gap. The CDR3 has 15 residues. Germline values: CDR1 SEHNR, CDR2 FQNEAQ (reference sequence). This CDR3 reads CASSSSTGIEETQYF. As DNA, the CDR3 is TGTGCCAGCAGCTCATCAACCGGGATCGAAGAGACCCAGTACTTC.

This clonotype was found many times. The gene calls are TRBV28 and TRBJ2-1, with 8 bases lining up with TRBD2. Germline CDR1 MDHEN, CDR2 SYDVKM. The J segment lost 15 bases and the V segment lost 4 bases, leaving 8 bases of the junction unmatched. The CDR3 is 12 amino acids. The CDR3 coding sequence is TGTGCCAGCAGTTCCATAGCGGGACGCCCGTTCTTC. Its translation is CASSSIAGRPFF. Filled out from reference TRBV28 and TRBJ2-1, the complete variable domain reads DVKVTQSSRYLVKRTGEKVFLECVQDMDHENMFWYRQDPGLGLRLIYFSYDVKMKEKGDIPEGYSVSREKKERFSLILESASTNQTSMYLCASSSIAGRPFFGPGTRLTVL.

As regards this clonotype: This clone may be a read error of a much larger clone one base away. This sequence joins TRBV27 and TRBJ2-7, with D maybe TRBD2 (6 bases). The CDR3 consists of 15 residues. CDR1 and CDR2 from the germline V gene are MNHEY and SMNVEV (reference sequence). CDR3 bases: TGTGCCAGCAGTTTAGGGGGGATACTCTCCCACGAGCAGTACTTC. Residues: CASSLGGILSHEQYF.

This clonotype was observed at least ten times. The DNA of the CDR3 is TGCGCCAGCAGCTTGGCGGGGCGGGATCTAGCTGAGCAGTTCTTC. This encodes CASSLAGRDLAEQFF. The chain couples TRBV5-1 to TRBJ2-1, with D perhaps matching TRBD2 (6 bases). The V end was cut by 0 bases, the J end by 9 bases, with 16 bases between. CDR1 is SGHRS and CDR2 is YFSETQ in the germline V gene. The CDR3 runs 15 residues. Full variable domain (outside the CDR3, taken from reference TRBV5-1 and TRBJ2-1): KAGVTQTPRYLIKTRGQQVTLSCSPISGHRSVSWYQQTPGQGLQFLFEYFSETQRNKGNFPGRFSGRQFSNSRSEMNVSTLELGDSALYLCASSLAGRDLAEQFFGPGTRLTVL.

Concerning this clonotype itself: At one end the junction does not follow the germline gene, possibly because of a read error. The rearrangement joins TRBV20-1 to TRBJ2-7; 8 positions match TRBD2. The CDR3 runs to 16 residues. Per the germline V gene, CDR1 is DFQATT and CDR2 is SNEGSKA (reference sequence). For the CDR3, the DNA is TGCAGTGCAAGGGGGACTTGGCGGGAGGCCGCCTACGGGCAGTACTTC. This gives the protein CSARGTWREAAYGQYF.

Ten or more counts support this clonotype. The chain employs TRBV30 and TRBJ2-3; TRBD2 aligns across 10 bases. Germline V gene data show CDR1 as GTSNPN and CDR2 as SVGIG (reference sequence). The CDR3 consists of 15 residues. Trimming took 3 bases from V and 5 from J; bases not matched to a gene: 8. DNA of the CDR3: TGTGCCTGGAGCCCCACTAGCGGGGTACAAGATACGCAGTATTTT. This translates into CAWSPTSGVQDTQYF.

This clonotype has at least ten counts. This chain connects TRBV28 to TRBJ1-4; tentative D call: TRBD1 (5 bases). Trimming removed 1 base at V and 5 bases at J, with 23 bases between. The CDR3 extends over 19 amino acids. Germline CDR1 MDHEN, CDR2 SYDVKM. The CDR3: CASSLSYLLTGALNEKLFF. DNA of the CDR3: TGTGCCAGCAGTTTATCCTACTTGCTCACAGGCGCCCTGAATGAAAAACTGTTTTTT.

This chain joins TRBV30 and TRBJ1-5, with TRBD1 as a possible D gene (5 bases). Germline V gives CDR1 GTSNPN, CDR2 SVGIG (reference sequence). V dropped 0 bases and J dropped 6 bases, with 12 bases sitting between them. The CDR3 runs to 14 residues. CDR3 amino acids: CAWSVSRVGQPQHF. The CDR3 nucleotides read TGTGCCTGGAGTGTAAGCAGGGTTGGTCAGCCCCAGCATTTT.

This clonotype was picked up many times. The chain couples TRBV12-3 or TRBV12-4 to TRBJ2-2; no clear D. The CDR3 length is 16 residues. V lost 3 bases to trimming and J lost 0 bases, with 11 bases between them. As DNA, the CDR3 is TGTGCCAGCAGTTTGGATTTTAACGCGAACACCGGGGAGCTGTTTTTT. It translates to CASSLDFNANTGELFF.

This clonotype was picked up many times. The chain employs TRBV5-1 and TRBJ2-1; 9 positions agree with TRBD2. This CDR3 has 15 amino acids. Germline V gives CDR1 SGHRS, CDR2 YFSETQ. With 2 bases clipped from V and 7 bases from J, the junction kept 7 bases outside the gene matches. This chain's CDR3 is CASSLDLAGLNEQFF. CDR3 sequence (DNA): TGCGCCAGCAGCTTAGACCTAGCGGGACTAAATGAGCAGTTCTTC.

This chain links TRBV28 with TRBJ2-1; 9 bases agree with TRBD1. This CDR3 is 16 amino acids long. V shed 3 bases, J shed 3 bases, and the junction held 6 bases outside the gene matches. Germline CDR1 and CDR2: MDHEN and SYDVKM. The CDR3 protein is CASSLVGTGIYNEQFF. The CDR3, as DNA: TGTGCCAGCAGTTTGGTAGGGACAGGGATCTACAATGAGCAGTTCTTC.

The chain carries TRBV15 and TRBJ1-6; no clear D. Germline V gene data show CDR1 as LNHNV and CDR2 as YYDKDF (reference sequence). The CDR3 has 13 amino acids. Trimming left V 1 base short and J 7 bases short, with 5 bases between. CDR3 sequence reads: CATSRGLNSPLHF. CDR3 nucleotides: TGTGCCACCAGCAGAGGGTTGAATTCACCCCTCCACTTT.

The V call is TRBV5-1, the J call TRBJ1-1, with D uncertain. Per the germline V gene, CDR1 is SGHRS and CDR2 is YFSETQ. CDR3 length equals 14 residues. The V end was cut by 0 bases, the J end by 1 base, with 7 bases between. The CDR3 DNA sequence: TGCGCCAGCAGCTTGGAAATCGGGAACACTGAAGCTTTCTTT. Its protein product is CASSLEIGNTEAFF.

This clonotype was counted at least ten times. The chain carries TRBV12-3 or TRBV12-4 and TRBJ2-7; the D is unclear. Trimming pared 3 bases from V and 7 bases from J, leaving 16 bases between. The CDR3 totals 14 residues. The CDR3 reads CASSFGQFGIEQYF. The DNA for the CDR3 is TGTGCCAGCAGTTTCGGGCAGTTTGGAATAGAGCAGTACTTC.

In this sample, this clonotype turned up many times. The chain joins TRBV5-6 to TRBJ2-7; D uncertain. V was trimmed by 1 base and J by 2 bases, leaving 10 bases between them. Germline V lookup: CDR1 SGHDT, CDR2 YYEEEE. CDR3 length equals 14 residues. The CDR3 sequence is CASSLSDGTYEQYF. The CDR3 coding sequence is TGTGCCAGCAGCTTGAGTGACGGAACCTACGAGCAGTACTTC.

This clonotype was detected ten times or more. The chain uses TRBV24-1 and TRBJ1-1, with 8 bases that match TRBD1. The CDR3 spans 14 residues. Germline loops: CDR1 KGHDR, CDR2 SFDVKD. The J segment lost 4 bases and the V segment lost 4 bases, leaving 4 bases of the junction unmatched. The CDR3 protein is CATSERQGSTEAFF. In DNA, the CDR3 is TGTGCCACCAGTGAGCGACAGGGGAGCACTGAAGCTTTCTTT.